This T cell receptor (beta chain) was obtained from a study of T-cell reconstitution after alpha-beta-depleted transplantation in children. This clonotype has only a few counts. Unique molecular identifiers were incorporated during preparation of the TCRbeta library. MiXCR, applied by TCRdb to the PCR reads, yields one record per CDR3 protein. The sample gives around 700,000 distinct CDR3 sequences, about an eighth of which show up once; roughly 0.77% is in the top ten. CDR1 and CDR2 from the germline V gene are SGHAT and FQNNGV. This CDR3 has 16 residues. The germline V and J ends were trimmed by 1 base and 6 bases, with 16 bases remaining between them.

The genes are TRBV11-2 and TRBJ1-5; maybe TRBD1 (5 bases). This TCR was recovered from a girl aged 2 to 10 with congenital amegakaryocytic thrombocytopenia, due to receive a stem cell transplant. Material: PBMCs, obtained before TCRalphabeta/CD19-depleted stem cell transplant. The CDR3 loop is CASSLGVVGAGQPQHF. For the CDR3, the DNA is TGTGCCAGCAGCTTAGGGGTGGTAGGGGCAGGTCAGCCCCAGCATTTT.